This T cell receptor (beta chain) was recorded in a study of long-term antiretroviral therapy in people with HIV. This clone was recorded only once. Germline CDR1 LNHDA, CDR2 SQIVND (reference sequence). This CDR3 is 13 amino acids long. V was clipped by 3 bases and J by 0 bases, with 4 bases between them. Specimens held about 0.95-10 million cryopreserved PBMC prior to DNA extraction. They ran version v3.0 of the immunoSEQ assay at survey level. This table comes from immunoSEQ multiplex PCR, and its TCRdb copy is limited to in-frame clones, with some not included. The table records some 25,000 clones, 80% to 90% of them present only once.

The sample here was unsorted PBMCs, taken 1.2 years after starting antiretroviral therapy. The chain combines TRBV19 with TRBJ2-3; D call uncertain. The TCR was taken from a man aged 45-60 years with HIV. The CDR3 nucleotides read TGTGCCAGTAGTATGTTAAGCACAGATACGCAGTATTTT. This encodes CASSMLSTDTQYF. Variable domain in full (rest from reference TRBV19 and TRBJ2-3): DGGITQSPKYLFRKEGQNVTLSCEQNLNHDAMYWYRQDPGQGLRLIYYSQIVNDFQKGDIAEGYSVSREKKESFPLTVTSAQKNPTAFYLCASSMLSTDTQYFGPGTRLTVL.